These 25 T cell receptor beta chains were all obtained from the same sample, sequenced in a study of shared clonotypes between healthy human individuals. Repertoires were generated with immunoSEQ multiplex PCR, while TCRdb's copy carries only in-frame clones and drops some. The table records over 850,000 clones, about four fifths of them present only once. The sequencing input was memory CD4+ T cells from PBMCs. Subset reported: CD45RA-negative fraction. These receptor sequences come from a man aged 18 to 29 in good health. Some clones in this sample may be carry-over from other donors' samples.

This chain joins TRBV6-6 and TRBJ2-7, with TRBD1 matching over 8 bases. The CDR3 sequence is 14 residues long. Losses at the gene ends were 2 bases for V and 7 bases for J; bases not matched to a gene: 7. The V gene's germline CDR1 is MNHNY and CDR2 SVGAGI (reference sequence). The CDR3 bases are TGTGCCAGCAGTTACCTCGGACAGGGTGGGGAGCAGTACTTC. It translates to CASSYLGQGGEQYF.

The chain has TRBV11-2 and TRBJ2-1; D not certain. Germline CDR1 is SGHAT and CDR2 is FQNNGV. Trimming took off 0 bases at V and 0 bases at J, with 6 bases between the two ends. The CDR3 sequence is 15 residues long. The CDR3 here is CASSLDRVSYNEQFF. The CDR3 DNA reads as TGTGCCAGCAGCTTAGATAGGGTCTCCTACAATGAGCAGTTCTTC.

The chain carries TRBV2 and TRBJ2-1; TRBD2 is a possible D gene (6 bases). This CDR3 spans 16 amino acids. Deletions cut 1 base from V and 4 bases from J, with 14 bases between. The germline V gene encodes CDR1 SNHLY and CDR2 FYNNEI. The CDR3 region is CASSEGGSGTYNEQFF. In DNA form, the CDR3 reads TGTGCCAGCAGTGAAGGAGGTAGCGGAACTTACAATGAGCAGTTCTTC.

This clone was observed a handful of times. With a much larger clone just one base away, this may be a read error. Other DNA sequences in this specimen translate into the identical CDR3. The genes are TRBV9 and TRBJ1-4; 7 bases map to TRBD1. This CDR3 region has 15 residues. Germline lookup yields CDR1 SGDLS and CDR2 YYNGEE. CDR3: CASNKGGSRNEKLFF. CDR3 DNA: TGCGCCAGCAACAAAGGGGGCAGCCGTAATGAAAAACTGTTTTTT. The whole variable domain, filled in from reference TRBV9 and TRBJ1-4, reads DSGVTQTPKHLITATGQRVTLRCSPRSGDLSVYWYQQSLDQGLQFLIQYYNGEERAKGNILERFSAQQFPDLHSELNLSSLELGDSALYFCASNKGGSRNEKLFFGSGTQLSVL.

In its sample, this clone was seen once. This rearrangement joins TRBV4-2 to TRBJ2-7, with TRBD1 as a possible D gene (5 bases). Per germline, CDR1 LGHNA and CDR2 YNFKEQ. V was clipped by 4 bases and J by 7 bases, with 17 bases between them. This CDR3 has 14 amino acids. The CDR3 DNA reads TGTGCCAGCAGCCCCAGGCGAGTTGGGGCGGAGCAGTACTTC. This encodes CASSPRRVGAEQYF.

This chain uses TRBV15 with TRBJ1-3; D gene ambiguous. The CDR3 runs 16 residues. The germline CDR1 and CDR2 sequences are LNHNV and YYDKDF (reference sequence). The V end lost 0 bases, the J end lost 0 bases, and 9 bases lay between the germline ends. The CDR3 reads CATSRDVTVSGNTIYF. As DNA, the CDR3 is TGTGCCACCAGCAGAGATGTCACGGTCTCTGGAAACACCATATATTTT.

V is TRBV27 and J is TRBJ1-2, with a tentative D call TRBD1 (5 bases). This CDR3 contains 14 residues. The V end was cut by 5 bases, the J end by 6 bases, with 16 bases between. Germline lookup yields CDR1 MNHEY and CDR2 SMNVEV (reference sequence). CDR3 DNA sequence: TGTGCCAGCAGTCTAGGTCGGGGGTTCCATGGCTACACCTTC. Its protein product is CASSLGRGFHGYTF.

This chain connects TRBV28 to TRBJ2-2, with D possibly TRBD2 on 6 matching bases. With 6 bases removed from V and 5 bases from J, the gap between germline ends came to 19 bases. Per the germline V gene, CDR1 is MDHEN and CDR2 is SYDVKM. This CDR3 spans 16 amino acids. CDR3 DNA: TGTGCCAGCAGGGCGGGTGGGCTAGCGAGAACCGGGGAGCTGTTTTTT. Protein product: CASRAGGLARTGELFF.

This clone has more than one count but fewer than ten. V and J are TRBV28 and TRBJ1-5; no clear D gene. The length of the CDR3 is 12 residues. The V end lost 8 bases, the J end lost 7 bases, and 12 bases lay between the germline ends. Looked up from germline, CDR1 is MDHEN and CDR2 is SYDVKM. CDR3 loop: CASGINGQPQHF. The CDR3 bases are TGTGCCAGCGGCATTAACGGCCAGCCCCAGCATTTT.

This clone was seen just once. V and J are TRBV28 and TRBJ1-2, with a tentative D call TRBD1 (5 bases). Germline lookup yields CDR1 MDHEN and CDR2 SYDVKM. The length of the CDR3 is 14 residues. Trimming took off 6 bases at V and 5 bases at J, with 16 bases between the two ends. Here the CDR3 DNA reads TGTGCCAGCAGCCGCCCGGGACTGCAATATGGCTACACCTTC. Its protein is CASSRPGLQYGYTF.

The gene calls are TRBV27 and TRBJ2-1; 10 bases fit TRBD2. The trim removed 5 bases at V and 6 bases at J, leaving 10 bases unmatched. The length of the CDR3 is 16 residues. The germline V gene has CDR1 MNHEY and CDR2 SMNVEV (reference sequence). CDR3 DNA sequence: TGTGCCAGCAGTATCCCCGGGACTAGCGCCTTCAATGAGCAGTTCTTC. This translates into CASSIPGTSAFNEQFF.

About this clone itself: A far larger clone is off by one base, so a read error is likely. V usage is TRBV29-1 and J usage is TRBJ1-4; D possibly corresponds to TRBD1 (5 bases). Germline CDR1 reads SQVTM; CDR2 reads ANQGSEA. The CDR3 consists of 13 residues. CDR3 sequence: CGFSGGTGEKLFF. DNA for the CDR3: TGCGGCTTTTCCGGGGGAACCGGGGAAAAACTGTTTTTT. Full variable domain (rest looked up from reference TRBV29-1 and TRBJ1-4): SAVISQKPSRDICQRGTSLTIQCQVDSQVTMMFWYRQQPGQSLTLIATANQGSEATYESGFVIDKFPISRPNLTFSTLTVSNMSPEDSSIYLCGFSGGTGEKLFFGSGTQLSVL.

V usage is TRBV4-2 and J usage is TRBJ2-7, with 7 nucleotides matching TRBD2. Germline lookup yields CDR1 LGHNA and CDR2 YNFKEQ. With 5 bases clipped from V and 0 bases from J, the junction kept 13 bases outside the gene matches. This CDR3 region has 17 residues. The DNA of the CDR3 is TGTGCCAGCAGCTTGGTTCCTAGCGGAAGGAGCTCCTACGAGCAGTACTTC. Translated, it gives CASSLVPSGRSSYEQYF.

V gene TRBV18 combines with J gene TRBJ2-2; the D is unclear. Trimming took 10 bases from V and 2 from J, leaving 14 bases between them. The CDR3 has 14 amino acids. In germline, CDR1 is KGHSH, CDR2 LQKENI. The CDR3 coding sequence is TGTGCCACTCCAAGTCAAACTAACACCGGGGAGCTGTTTTTT. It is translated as CATPSQTNTGELFF.

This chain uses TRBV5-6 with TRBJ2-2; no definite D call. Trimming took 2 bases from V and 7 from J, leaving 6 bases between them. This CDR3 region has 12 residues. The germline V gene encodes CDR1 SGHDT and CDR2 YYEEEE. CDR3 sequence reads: CASSFLGGELFF. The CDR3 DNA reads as TGTGCCAGCAGCTTTCTAGGCGGGGAGCTGTTTTTT. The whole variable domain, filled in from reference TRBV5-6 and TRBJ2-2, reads DAGVTQSPTHLIKTRGQQVTLRCSPKSGHDTVSWYQQALGQGPQFIFQYYEEEERQRGNFPDRFSGHQFPNYSSELNVNALLLGDSALYLCASSFLGGELFFGEGSRLTVL.

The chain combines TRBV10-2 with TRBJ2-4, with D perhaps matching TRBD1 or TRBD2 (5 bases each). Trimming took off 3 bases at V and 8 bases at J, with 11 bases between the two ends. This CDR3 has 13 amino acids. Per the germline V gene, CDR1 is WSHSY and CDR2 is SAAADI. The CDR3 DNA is TGCGCCAGCAGTGACTCCCGAGGGGACATTCAGTACTTC. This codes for CASSDSRGDIQYF.

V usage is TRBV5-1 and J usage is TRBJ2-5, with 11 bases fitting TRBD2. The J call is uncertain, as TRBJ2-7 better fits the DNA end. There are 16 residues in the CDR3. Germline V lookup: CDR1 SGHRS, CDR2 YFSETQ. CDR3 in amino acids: CASSWTLAGGGYEQYF. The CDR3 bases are TGCGCCAGCAGCTGGACCCTAGCGGGAGGTGGGTACGAGCAGTACTTC.

Here the CDR3 DNA reads TGTGCCAGCAGACTCACAGACCTCAACTATGGCTACACCTTC. Translated: CASRLTDLNYGYTF. This rearrangement joins TRBV2 to TRBJ1-2, with D unclear. Trimming left V 6 bases short and J 2 bases short, with 13 bases between. The CDR3 consists of 14 residues. CDR1 is SNHLY and CDR2 is FYNNEI in the germline V gene. Looking up the rest from reference TRBV2 and TRBJ1-2 gives the full variable domain: EPEVTQTPSHQVTQMGQEVILRCVPISNHLYFYWYRQILGQKVEFLVSFYNNEISEKSEIFDDQFSVERPDGSNFTLKIRSTKLEDSAMYFCASRLTDLNYGYTFGSGTRLTVV.

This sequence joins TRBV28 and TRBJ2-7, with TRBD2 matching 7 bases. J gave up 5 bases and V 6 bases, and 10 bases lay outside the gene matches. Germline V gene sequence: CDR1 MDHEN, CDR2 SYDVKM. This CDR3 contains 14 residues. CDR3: CASSGGGERDEQYF. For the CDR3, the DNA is TGTGCCAGCAGCGGGGGAGGGGAACGGGACGAGCAGTACTTC.

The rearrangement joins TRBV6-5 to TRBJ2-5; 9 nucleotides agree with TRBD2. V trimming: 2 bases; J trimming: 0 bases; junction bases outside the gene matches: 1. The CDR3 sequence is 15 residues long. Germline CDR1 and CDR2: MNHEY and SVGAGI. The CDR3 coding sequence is TGTGCCAGCAGTTACGGACTAGCGTACCAAGAGACCCAGTACTTC. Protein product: CASSYGLAYQETQYF.

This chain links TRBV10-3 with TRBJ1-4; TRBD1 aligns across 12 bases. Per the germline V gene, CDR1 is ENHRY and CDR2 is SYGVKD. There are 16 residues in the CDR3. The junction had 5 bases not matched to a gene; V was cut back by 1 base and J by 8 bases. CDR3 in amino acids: CAISEFRDRGREKLFF. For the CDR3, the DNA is TGTGCCATCAGTGAGTTTAGGGACAGGGGGCGAGAAAAACTGTTTTTT.

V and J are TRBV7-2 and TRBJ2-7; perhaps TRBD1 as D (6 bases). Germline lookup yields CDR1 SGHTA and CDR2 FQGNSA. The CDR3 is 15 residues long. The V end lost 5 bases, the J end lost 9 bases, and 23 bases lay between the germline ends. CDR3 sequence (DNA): TGTGCCAGCAGCCAGGGAAAGGGTCAGGGGACGGGGCAGTACTTC. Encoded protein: CASSQGKGQGTGQYF. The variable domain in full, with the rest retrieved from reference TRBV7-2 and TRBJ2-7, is GAGVSQSPSNKVTEKGKDVELRCDPISGHTALYWYRQSLGQGLEFLIYFQGNSAPDKSGLPSDRFSAERTGGSVSTLTIQRTQQEDSAVYLCASSQGKGQGTGQYFGPGTRLTVT.

In DNA, the CDR3 is TGCGCCAGCAGCCAAAGCCCCAGTGATCAGCCCCAGCATTTT. Its translation is CASSQSPSDQPQHF. The chain uses TRBV4-1 and TRBJ1-5; D unclear. The V end lost 2 bases, the J end lost 5 bases, and 10 bases lay between the germline ends. CDR3 length: 14 residues. Germline-derived CDR1 and CDR2 are MGHRA and YSYEKL.

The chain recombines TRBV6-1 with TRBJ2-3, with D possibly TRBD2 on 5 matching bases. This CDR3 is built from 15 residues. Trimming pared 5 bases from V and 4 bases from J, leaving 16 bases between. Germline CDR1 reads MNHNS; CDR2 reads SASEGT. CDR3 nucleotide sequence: TGTGCCAGCAGTCGATTTAGCGCTTCGGCAGATACGCAGTATTTT. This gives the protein CASSRFSASADTQYF.

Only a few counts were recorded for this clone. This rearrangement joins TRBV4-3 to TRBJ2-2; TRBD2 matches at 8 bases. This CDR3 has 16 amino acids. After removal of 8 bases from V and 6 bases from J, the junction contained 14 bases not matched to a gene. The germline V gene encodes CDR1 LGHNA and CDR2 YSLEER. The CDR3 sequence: CASATLAGIPPGELFF. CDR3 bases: TGCGCCAGCGCCACGTTAGCGGGAATCCCGCCCGGGGAGCTGTTTTTT.